This T cell receptor (beta chain) was recovered during a study of beta chain features in type 1 diabetes. Overall study results and limits: All four CD4+ subsets from Type 1 diabetes patients carried moderately but significantly shorter TCRB CDR3s.

The investigators reverse transcribed all of the isolated RNA, so they sequenced expressed TCRB transcripts. Produced via immunoSEQ multiplex PCR; TCRdb's table is partial and in-frame only. The table includes under 300,000 clones, more than 11% detected once. As to this clone: No antigen is known for it.

The sample was naive CD4+ T cells from blood. This TCR came from a man aged 25-45 years with type 1 diabetes.

As DNA, the CDR3 is TGTGCCAGCAGCTGGTCGGCTAGCGATGAGCAGTTCTTC. Encoded protein: CASSWSASDEQFF. The chain is built from TRBV7-2 and TRBJ2-1; D may be TRBD2 (6 bases). Between the trimmed V and J ends, which lost 4 bases and 8 bases, there was a span of 12 bases. CDR3 length equals 13 residues. In germline, CDR1 is SGHTA, CDR2 FQGNSA.